The T cell receptor (beta chain) under discussion was sequenced for a study of cytomegalovirus exposure and HLA in healthy donors. Study observations and caveats: Near-uniform donor sequencing depth was presumed by presence/absence analyses. What TCR beta sequences reportedly achieved was accurate prediction of HLA-A and HLA-B alleles in most subjects.

The junction had 5 bases not matched to a gene; V was cut back by 1 base and J by 2 bases. The CDR3 runs 18 residues. Germline CDR1 is LGHNA and CDR2 is YNFKEQ. With 60 Vbeta and 13 Jbeta primers, the PCR was carried out. TCRdb's copy holds only in-frame clones and misses some; the assay was immunoSEQ multiplex PCR. The data hold 210,000 or so clones, with about 85% observed a single time. With respect to this clone: Its antigen is unknown.

The clonotype originates from a girl under 10 years old in good health and CMV-seronegative. V usage is TRBV4-2 and J usage is TRBJ2-5; TRBD2 matches at 15 bases. Sequenced sample: PBMCs. The CDR3 spells CASSQGGTSGRLQETQYF. CDR3 nucleotides: TGTGCCAGCAGCCAAGGGGGGACTAGCGGGAGGTTGCAAGAGACCCAGTACTTC.